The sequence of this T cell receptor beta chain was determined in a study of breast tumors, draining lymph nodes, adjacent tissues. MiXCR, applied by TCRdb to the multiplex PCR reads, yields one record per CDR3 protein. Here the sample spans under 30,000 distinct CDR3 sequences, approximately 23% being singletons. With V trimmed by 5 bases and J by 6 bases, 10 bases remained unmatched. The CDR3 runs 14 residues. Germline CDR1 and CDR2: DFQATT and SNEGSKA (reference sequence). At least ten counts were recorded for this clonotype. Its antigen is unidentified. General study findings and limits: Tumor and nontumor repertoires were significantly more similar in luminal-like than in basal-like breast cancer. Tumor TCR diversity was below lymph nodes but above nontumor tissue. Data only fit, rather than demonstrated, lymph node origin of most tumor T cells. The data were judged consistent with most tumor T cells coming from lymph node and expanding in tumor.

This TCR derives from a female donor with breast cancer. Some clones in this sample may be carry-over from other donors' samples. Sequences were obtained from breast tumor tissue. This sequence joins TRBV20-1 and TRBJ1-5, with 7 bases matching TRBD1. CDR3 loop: CSAFEGAEAQPQHF. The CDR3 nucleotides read TGCAGTGCTTTTGAGGGGGCTGAAGCTCAGCCCCAGCATTTT.